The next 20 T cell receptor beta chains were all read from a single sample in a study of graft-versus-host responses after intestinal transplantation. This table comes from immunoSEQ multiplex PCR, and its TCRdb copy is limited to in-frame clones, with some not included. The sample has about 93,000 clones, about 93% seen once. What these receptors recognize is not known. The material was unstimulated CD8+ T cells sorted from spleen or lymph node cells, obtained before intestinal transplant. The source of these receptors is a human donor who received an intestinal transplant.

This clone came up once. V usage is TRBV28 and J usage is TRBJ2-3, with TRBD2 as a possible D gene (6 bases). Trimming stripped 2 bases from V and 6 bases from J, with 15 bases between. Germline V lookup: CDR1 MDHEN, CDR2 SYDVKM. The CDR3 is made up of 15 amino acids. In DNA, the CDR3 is TGTGCCAGCAGTTTACGCGTCGGGAGCTGGGATACGCAGTATTTT. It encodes CASSLRVGSWDTQYF.

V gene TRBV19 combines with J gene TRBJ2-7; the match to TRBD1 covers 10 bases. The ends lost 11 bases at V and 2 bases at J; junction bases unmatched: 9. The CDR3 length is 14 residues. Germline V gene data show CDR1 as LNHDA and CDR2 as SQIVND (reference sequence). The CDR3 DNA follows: TGTGCCCAAGCCGGGACAGGGGTAACCTACGAGCAGTACTTC. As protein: CAQAGTGVTYEQYF.

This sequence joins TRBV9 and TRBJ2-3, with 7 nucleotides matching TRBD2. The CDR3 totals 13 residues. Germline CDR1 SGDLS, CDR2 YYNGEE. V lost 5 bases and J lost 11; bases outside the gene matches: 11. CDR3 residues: CASSSSSGHKQYF. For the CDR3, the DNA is TGTGCCAGCAGTTCATCTAGCGGACATAAGCAGTATTTT. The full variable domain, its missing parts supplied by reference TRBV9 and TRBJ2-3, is DSGVTQTPKHLITATGQRVTLRCSPRSGDLSVYWYQQSLDQGLQFLIQYYNGEERAKGNILERFSAQQFPDLHSELNLSSLELGDSALYFCASSSSSGHKQYFGPGTRLTVL.

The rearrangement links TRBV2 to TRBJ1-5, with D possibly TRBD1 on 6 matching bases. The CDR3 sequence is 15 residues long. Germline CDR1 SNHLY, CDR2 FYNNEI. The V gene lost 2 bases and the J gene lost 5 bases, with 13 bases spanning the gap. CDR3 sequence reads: CASSESGTSYQPQHF. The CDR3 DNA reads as TGTGCCAGCAGTGAATCCGGGACATCCTATCAGCCCCAGCATTTT.

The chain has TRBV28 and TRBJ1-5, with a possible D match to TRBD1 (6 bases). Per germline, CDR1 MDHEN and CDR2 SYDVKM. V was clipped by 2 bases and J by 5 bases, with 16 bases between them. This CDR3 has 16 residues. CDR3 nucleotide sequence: TGTGCCAGCAGTTTACACGGGATCCCAGGGGATCAGCCCCAGCATTTT. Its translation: CASSLHGIPGDQPQHF.

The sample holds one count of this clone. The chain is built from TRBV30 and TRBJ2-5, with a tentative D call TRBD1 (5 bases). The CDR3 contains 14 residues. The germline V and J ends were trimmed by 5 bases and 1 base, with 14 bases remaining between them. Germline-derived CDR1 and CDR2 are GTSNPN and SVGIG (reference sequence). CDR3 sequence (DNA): TGTGCCTGGGCAAGAGAGACAGTCCAAGAGACCCAGTACTTC. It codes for CAWARETVQETQYF.

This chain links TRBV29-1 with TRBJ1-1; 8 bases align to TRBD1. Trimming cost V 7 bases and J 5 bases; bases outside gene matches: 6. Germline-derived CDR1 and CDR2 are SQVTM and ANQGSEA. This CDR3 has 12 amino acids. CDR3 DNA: TGCAGCGCGGACAGGGAAAAGACTGAAGCTTTCTTT. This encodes CSADREKTEAFF.

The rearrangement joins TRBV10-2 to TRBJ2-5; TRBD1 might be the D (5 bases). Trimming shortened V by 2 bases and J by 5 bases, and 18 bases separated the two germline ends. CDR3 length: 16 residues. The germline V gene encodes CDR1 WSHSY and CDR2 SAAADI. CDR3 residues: CASSETRVPPRETQYF. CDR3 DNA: TGCGCCAGCAGTGAGACCAGGGTCCCCCCCAGGGAGACCCAGTACTTC.

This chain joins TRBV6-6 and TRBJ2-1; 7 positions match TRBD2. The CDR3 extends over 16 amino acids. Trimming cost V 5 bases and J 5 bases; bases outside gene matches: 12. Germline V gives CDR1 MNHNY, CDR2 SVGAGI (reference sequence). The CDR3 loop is CASSLVEGGDDNEQFF. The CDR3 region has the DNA TGTGCCAGCAGTCTCGTCGAGGGAGGGGATGACAATGAGCAGTTCTTC.

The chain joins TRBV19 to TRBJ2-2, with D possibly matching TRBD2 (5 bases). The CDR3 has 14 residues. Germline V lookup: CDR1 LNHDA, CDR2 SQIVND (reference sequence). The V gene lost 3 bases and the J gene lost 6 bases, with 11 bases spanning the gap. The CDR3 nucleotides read TGTGCCAGTAGTATGATTGGGGAGTCCGGGGAGCTGTTTTTT. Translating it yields CASSMIGESGELFF.

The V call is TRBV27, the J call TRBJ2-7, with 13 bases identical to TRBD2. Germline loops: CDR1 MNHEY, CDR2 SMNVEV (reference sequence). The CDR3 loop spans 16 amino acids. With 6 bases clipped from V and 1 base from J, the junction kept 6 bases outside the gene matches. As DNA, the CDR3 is TGTGCCAGCAGCCCGTTACTAGCGGGAGGGTCCTACGAGCAGTACTTC. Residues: CASSPLLAGGSYEQYF.

The CDR3 coding sequence is TGCGCCAGCAGCTTCATTCCCCTACAAGGGGCGGATTCACCCCTCCACTTT. It encodes CASSFIPLQGADSPLHF. V is TRBV5-1 and J is TRBJ1-6; tentatively, D is TRBD1 (5 bases). The CDR3 is 17 amino acids. V was trimmed by 2 bases and J by 8 bases, leaving 20 bases between them. Germline V gene data show CDR1 as SGHRS and CDR2 as YFSETQ.

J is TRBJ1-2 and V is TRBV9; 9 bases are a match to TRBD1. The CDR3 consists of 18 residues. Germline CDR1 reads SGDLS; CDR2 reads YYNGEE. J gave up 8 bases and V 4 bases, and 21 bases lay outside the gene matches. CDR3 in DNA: TGTGCCAGCAGCTCCAACCTCCGGGACAGGGATTTTCAAGGGGGCTACACCTTC. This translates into CASSSNLRDRDFQGGYTF.

DNA for the CDR3: TGTGCCAGCAGCTTAGACAGGACCGTGATGGAGGGAGCTTTCTTT. This gives the protein CASSLDRTVMEGAFF. The chain combines TRBV7-9 with TRBJ1-1; a possible D gene is TRBD1 (5 bases). The CDR3 is 15 amino acids. CDR1 is SEHNR, CDR2 FQNEAQ, per germline (reference sequence). The ends were cut back, 1 base at V and 10 bases at J, with 19 bases in the middle.

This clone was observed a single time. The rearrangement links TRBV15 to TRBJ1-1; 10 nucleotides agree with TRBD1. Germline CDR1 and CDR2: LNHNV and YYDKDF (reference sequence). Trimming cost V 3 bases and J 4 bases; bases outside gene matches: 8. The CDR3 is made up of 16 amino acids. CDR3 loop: CATSRLRDRGGTEAFF. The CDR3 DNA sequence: TGTGCCACCAGCAGGCTCCGGGACAGGGGAGGCACTGAAGCTTTCTTT.

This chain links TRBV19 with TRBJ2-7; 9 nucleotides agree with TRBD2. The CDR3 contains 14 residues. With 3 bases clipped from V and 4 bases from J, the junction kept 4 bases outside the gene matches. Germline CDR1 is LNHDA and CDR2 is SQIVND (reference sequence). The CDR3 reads CASSIGSGRYEQYF. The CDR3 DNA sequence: TGTGCCAGTAGTATCGGAAGCGGGAGGTACGAGCAGTACTTC.

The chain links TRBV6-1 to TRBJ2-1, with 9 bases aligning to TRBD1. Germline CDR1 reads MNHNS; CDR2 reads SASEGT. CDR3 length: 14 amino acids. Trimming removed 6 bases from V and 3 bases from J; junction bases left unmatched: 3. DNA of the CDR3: TGTGCCAGCAGGGGACAGGGACTCTACAATGAGCAGTTCTTC. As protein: CASRGQGLYNEQFF.

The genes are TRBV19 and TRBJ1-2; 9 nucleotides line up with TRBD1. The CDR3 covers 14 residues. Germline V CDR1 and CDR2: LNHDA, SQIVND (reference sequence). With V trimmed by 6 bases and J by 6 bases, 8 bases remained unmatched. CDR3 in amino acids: CASRGQGYSNGYTF. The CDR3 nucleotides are TGTGCCAGTAGGGGACAGGGATATTCGAATGGCTACACCTTC. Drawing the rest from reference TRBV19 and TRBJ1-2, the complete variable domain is DGGITQSPKYLFRKEGQNVTLSCEQNLNHDAMYWYRQDPGQGLRLIYYSQIVNDFQKGDIAEGYSVSREKKESFPLTVTSAQKNPTAFYLCASRGQGYSNGYTFGSGTRLTVV.

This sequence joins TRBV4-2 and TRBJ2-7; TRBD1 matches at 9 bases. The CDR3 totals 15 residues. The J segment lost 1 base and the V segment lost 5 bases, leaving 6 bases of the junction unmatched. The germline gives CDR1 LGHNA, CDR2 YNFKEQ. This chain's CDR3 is CASSGTGRISYEQYF. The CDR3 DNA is TGTGCCAGCAGCGGGACAGGGAGAATATCCTACGAGCAGTACTTC.

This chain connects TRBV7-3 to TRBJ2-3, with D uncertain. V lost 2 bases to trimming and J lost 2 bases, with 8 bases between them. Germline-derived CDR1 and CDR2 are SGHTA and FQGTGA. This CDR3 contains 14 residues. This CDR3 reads CASSLRGDTDTQYF. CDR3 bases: TGTGCCAGCAGCTTACGTGGAGACACAGATACGCAGTATTTT.